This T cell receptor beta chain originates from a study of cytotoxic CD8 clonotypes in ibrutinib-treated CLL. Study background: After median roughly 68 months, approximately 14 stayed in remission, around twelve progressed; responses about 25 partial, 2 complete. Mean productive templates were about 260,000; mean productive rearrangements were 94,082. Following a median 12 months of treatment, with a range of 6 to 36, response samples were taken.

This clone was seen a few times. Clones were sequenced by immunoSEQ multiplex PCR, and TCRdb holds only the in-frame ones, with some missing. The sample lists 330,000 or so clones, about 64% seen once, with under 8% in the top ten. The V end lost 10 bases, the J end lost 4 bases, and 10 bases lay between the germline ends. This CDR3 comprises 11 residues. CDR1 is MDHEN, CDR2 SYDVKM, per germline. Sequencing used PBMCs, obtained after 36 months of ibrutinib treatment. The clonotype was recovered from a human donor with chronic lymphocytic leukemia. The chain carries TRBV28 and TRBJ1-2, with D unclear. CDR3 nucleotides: TGTGCCACCCGGGGAGCCTATGGCTACACCTTC. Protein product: CATRGAYGYTF.